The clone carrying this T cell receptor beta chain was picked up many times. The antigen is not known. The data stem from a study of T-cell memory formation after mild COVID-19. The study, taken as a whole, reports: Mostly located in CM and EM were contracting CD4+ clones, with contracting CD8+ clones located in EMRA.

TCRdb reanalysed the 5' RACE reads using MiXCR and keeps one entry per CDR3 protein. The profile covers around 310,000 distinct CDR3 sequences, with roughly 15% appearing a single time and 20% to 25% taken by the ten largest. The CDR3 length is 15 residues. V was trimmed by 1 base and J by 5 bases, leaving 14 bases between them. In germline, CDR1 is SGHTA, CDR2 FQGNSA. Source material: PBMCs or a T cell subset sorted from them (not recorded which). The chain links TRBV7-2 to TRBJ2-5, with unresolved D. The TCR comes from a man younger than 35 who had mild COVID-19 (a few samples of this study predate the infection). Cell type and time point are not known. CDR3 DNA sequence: TGTGCCAGCAGCTTAGGATCACCACCCCGGGAGACCCAGTACTTC. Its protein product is CASSLGSPPRETQYF.